Here is one T cell receptor (beta chain) with its context. The antigen is undetermined. V gave up 3 bases and J gave up 5 bases, with 8 bases separating them. From germline, CDR1 is KGHSH and CDR2 LQKENI. CDR3 size: 13 residues. Amplification used 60 Vbeta primers and 13 Jbeta primers. Some clones are missing from TCRdb's copy, which holds only in-frame ones; the method was immunoSEQ multiplex PCR. This sample yields around 110,000 clones, of which roughly three quarters are seen a single time; approximately 4.3% belongs to the top ten. The data are from a study of cytomegalovirus exposure and HLA in healthy donors. General study findings and limits: It was reported that the classifier diagnosed cytomegalovirus status with high specificity and sensitivity in both the original and validation cohorts. An observed cluster of highly shared sequence variants was recorded as a likely sequencing artifact.

The specimen was PBMCs. The rearrangement joins TRBV18 to TRBJ1-5; D may be TRBD1 (6 bases). The TCR sequence derives from a man younger than 40 in good health and CMV-seropositive. The CDR3 region is CASSPDRYQPQHF. CDR3 bases: TGTGCCAGCTCACCTGACAGGTATCAGCCCCAGCATTTT.